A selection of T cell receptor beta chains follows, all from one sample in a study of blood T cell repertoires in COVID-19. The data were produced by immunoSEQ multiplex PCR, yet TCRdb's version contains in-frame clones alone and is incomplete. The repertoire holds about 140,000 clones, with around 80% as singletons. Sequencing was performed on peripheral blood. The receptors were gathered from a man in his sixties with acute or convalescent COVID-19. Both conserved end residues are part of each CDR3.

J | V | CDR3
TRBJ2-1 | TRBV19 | CASSMVRVLYYNEQFF
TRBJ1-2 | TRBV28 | CASTAEVDGYTF
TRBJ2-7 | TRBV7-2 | CASSSSLGLATYEQYF
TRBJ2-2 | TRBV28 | CATLRGDRGATGELFF
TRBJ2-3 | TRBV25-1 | CASTSGTSGSSDTQYF
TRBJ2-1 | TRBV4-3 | CASSLDRGVGLMGNEQFF
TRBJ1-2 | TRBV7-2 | CASSPSRVNYGYTF
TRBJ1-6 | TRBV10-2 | CASSDPLAPLHF
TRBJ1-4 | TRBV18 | CASSPQNRGPNEKLFF
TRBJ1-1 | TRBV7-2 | CASRVTAGPEAFF
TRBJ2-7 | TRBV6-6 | CASSLGAASEQYF
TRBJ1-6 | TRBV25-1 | CASSDVRGSPLHF
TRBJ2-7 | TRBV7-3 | CASSLIAYSEQYF
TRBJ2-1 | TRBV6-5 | CASSLVSGNYNEQFF
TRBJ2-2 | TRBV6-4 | CASSLRTGGGELFF
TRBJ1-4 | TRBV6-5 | CASSPGQGSEKLFF
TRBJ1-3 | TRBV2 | CASLLSGNTIYF
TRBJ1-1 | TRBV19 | CASSIDWDRNTEAFF
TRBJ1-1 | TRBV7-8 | CASTRTETTAFF
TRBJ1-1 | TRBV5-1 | CASKLQAAVNTEAFF
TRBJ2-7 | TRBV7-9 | CASSLSYEQYF
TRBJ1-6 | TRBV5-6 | CASSLGQGSNSPLHF
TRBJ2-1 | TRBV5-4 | CASRVLAGGFGEQFF
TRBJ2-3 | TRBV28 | CASSHADTQYF
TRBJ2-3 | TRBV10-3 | CATSQAGGLGGNTDTQYF
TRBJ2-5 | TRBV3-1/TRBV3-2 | CASSQDRVGTQYF
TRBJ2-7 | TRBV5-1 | CASSPGPDSYEQYF
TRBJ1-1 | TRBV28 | CASWGQRSEAFF
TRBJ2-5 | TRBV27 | CASSETGVSETQYF
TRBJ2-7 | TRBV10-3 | CAISSTSGPYEQYF
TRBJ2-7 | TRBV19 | CASSIDWRLAGYEQYF
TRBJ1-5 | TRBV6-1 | CASSGLNRGRDQPQHF
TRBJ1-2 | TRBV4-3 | CASSQASGRGYTF
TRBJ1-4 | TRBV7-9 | CASSLLSFEKLFF
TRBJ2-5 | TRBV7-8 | CASSYDRPPLATQYF
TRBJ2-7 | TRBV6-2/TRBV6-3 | CASSYVVASSYEQYF
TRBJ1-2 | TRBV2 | CASSLRRDVGYTF